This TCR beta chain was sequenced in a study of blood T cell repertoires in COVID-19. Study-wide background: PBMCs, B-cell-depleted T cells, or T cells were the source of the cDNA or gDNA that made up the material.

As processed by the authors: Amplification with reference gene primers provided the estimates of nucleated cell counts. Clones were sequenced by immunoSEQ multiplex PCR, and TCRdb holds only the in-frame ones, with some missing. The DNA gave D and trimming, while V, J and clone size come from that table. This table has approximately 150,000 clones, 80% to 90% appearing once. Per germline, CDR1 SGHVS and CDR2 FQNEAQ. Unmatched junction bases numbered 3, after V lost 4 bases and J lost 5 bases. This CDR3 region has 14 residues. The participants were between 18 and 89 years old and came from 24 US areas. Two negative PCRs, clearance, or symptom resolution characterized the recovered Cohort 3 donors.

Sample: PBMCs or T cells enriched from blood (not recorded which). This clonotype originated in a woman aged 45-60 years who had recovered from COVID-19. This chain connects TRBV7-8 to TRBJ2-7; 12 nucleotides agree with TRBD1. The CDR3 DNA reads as TGTGCCAGCAGCTCGGGACAGGGGGCTCACGAGCAGTACTTC. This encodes CASSSGQGAHEQYF.